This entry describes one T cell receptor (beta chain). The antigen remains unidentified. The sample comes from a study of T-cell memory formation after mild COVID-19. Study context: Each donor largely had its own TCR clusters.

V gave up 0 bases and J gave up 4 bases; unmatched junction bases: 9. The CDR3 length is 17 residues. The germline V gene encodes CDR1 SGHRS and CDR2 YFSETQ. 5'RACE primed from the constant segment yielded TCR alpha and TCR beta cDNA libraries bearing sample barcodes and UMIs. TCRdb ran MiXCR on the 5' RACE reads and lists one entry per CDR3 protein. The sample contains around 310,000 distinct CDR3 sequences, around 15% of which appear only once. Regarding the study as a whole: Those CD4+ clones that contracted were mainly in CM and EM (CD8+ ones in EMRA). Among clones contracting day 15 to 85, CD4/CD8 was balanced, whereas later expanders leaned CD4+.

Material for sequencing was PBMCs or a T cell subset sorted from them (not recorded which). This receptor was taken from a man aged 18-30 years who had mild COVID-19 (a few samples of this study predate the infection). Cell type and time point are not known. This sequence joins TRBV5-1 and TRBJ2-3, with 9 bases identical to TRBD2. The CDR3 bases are TGCGCCAGCAGCTTGGTGGGACTTAGCGGGGGCTCAGATACGCAGTATTTT. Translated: CASSLVGLSGGSDTQYF.